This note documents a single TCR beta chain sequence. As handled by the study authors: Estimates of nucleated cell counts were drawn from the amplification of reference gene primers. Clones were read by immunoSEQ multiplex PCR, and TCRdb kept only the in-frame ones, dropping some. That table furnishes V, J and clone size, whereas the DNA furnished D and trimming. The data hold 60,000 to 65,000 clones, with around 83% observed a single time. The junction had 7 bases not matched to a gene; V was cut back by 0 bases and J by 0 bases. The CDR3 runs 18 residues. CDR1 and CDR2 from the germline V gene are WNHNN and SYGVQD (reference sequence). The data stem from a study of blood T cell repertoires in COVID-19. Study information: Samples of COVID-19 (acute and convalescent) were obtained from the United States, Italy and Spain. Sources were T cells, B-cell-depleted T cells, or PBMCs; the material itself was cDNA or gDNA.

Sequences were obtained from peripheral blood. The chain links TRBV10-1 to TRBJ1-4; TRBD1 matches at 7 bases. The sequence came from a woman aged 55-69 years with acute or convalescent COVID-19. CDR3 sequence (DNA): TGCGCCAGCAGTGAGTCTCGGGGACAGCCAGCAACTAATGAAAAACTGTTTTTT. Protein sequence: CASSESRGQPATNEKLFF.